The 13 T cell receptor beta chains below were found in one sample sequenced in a study of tumor-infiltrating lymphocytes in primary liver carcinoma. The authors made TCR beta cDNA from around 500 ng total RNA with a constant-region primer. Libraries of TCR beta came from three nested multiplex PCR rounds with slightly modified ARM-PCR. TRBV1-TRBV30 forward primers paired with a C-beta reverse primer were used in the first two PCR rounds, which ran roughly 11 cycles each. TCRdb itself ran the multiplex PCR reads through MiXCR, one entry per CDR3 protein. The profile shows approximately 110,000 distinct CDR3 sequences, 64% of them singletons. The source material, roughly 18-30 mg of unsorted bulk tissue, was used to co-extract RNA and DNA. Sequences were obtained from liver tumor tissue from sampling region 3. Documented subset: tumor region T3, left-lateral pole. These receptors came from a woman aged 55-69 years with primary liver carcinoma and hepatitis B virus infection.

This clonotype was recorded a few times. This rearrangement joins TRBV28 to TRBJ2-5; D perhaps matches TRBD2 (6 bases). The CDR3 length is 14 residues. V was shortened by 5 bases and J by 5 bases, with 15 bases between the two germline ends. Germline values: CDR1 MDHEN, CDR2 SYDVKM. CDR3 protein: CASSPRGGLETQYF. The CDR3 nucleotides are TGTGCCAGCAGTCCCCGCGGAGGGTTGGAGACCCAGTACTTC.

On this clonotype: A clone one base away is much larger, so this may be a read error. This chain joins TRBV12-3 or TRBV12-4 and TRBJ2-1; D is unclear. The CDR3 loop spans 12 amino acids. This chain's CDR3 is CASSLNRVQQSF. Written as DNA, the CDR3 is TGTGCCAGCAGTTTAAACCGGGTCCAGCAGTCCTTC.

As regards this clonotype: A read error is likely, as this CDR3 ends without the conserved phenylalanine or tryptophan. The rearrangement joins TRBV29-1 to TRBJ2-3; D is possibly TRBD1 or TRBD2 (5 bases each). Germline V lookup: CDR1 SQVTM, CDR2 ANQGSEA. The CDR3 spans 14 residues. The V end lost 1 base, the J end lost 5 bases, and 13 bases lay between the germline ends. Written as DNA, the CDR3 is TGCAGCGTTGAAGGGGGGAAAGGTGTAGATACGCAGTATCTT. Translated, it gives CSVEGGKGVDTQYL.

About this clonotype: A much larger clone differs from this one at a single base, so this may be a read error. The CDR3 loop reads CAIKSDSGKLFF. The CDR3 bases are TGTGCCATCAAAAGTGATTCAGGAAAACTGTTTTTT. This chain uses TRBV10-3 with TRBJ1-4, with D unclear. V was cut by 7 bases and J by 10 bases, with 13 bases left in between. Germline loops: CDR1 ENHRY, CDR2 SYGVKD. This CDR3 spans 12 amino acids.

Note on this clonotype: A read error may account for a junction end that differs from germline. V gene TRBV28 combines with J gene TRBJ2-1; D ambiguous. Per germline, CDR1 MDHEN and CDR2 SYDVKM. The CDR3 is 15 residues long. Written as DNA, the CDR3 is TGTGCCACCACATGTACCATGAGCTCCTACAATGATCAGTTCTTC. Protein: CATTCTMSSYNDQFF.

This chain connects TRBV5-1 to TRBJ2-1; 8 bases map to TRBD2. Trimming cost V 0 bases and J 4 bases; bases outside gene matches: 12. Germline V CDR1 and CDR2: SGHRS, YFSETQ. This CDR3 has 18 amino acids. CDR3 sequence reads: CASSLGANGRALYNEQFF. The CDR3, as DNA: TGCGCCAGCAGCTTGGGGGCTAACGGGAGGGCCCTATACAATGAGCAGTTCTTC.

This clonotype was recorded a few times. Given a much more abundant clone one base away, this may be a read error. The chain carries TRBV6-5 and TRBJ1-2; D is possibly TRBD1 (6 bases). Trimming removed 2 bases at V and 4 bases at J, with 11 bases between. This CDR3 has 14 residues. Germline V gives CDR1 MNHEY, CDR2 SVGAGI. The CDR3 here is CASSYRVRGYGYTF. Written as DNA, the CDR3 is TGTGCCAGCAGTTACCGAGTCAGGGGCTATGGCTACACCTTC.

The gene calls are TRBV6-1 and TRBJ2-1, with TRBD2 as a possible D gene (5 bases). This CDR3 has 16 amino acids. The germline V gene encodes CDR1 MNHNS and CDR2 SASEGT. Deletions cut 9 bases from V and 2 bases from J, with 20 bases between. As DNA, the CDR3 is TGTGCCAGTTCAGACCCTAGCATCAGAGCCTACAATGAGCAGTTCTTC. Translated: CASSDPSIRAYNEQFF.

With respect to this clonotype: One end of the junction varies from germline; a read error may be responsible. CDR3 residues: CASSFGLAGVLQETKYF. Written as DNA, the CDR3 is TGCGCCAGCAGCTTTGGGCTAGCGGGAGTCCTCCAAGAGACCAAGTACTTC. This chain connects TRBV5-1 to TRBJ2-5; 10 nucleotides line up with TRBD2. This CDR3 region has 17 residues. Germline CDR1 reads SGHRS; CDR2 reads YFSETQ.

This clonotype showed up just a few times. This rearrangement joins TRBV5-1 to TRBJ2-1, with D tentatively TRBD1 (6 bases). This CDR3 contains 17 residues. Looked up from germline, CDR1 is SGHRS and CDR2 is YFSETQ. V dropped 4 bases and J dropped 8 bases, with 25 bases sitting between them. CDR3 region: CASSLGTVTYRVDEQFF. CDR3 nucleotide sequence: TGCGCCAGCAGCCTGGGGACGGTGACCTACAGGGTCGATGAGCAGTTCTTC.

In its sample, this clonotype was seen many times. V and J are TRBV30 and TRBJ2-2, with 9 bases matching TRBD2. Trimming removed 4 bases from V and 4 bases from J; junction bases left unmatched: 10. This CDR3 is built from 16 residues. Germline V gives CDR1 GTSNPN, CDR2 SVGIG (reference sequence). CDR3 DNA: TGTGCCTGGAAGGGGGGACTAGCCCGGCGCACCGGGGAGCTGTTTTTT. This sequence encodes CAWKGGLARRTGELFF.

In regard to this clonotype: A read error may account for a junction end that differs from germline. The chain combines TRBV6-1 with TRBJ1-1; D remains unclear. The CDR3 spans 15 residues. Germline V gives CDR1 MNHNS, CDR2 SASEGT. CDR3 sequence reads: CASSVGDRVNSEAFF. The CDR3 DNA is TGTGCCAGCAGTGTCGGAGATAGGGTGAACTCTGAAGCTTTCTTT.

This clonotype was counted at least ten times. The J gene is TRBJ2-3, the V gene TRBV12-3 or TRBV12-4; D gene unclear. The CDR3 runs to 12 residues. V lost 6 bases, J lost 7 bases, and 11 bases lay in between. The CDR3 DNA reads TGTGCCAGCAGCCTCCGGCCGTATACGCAGTATTTT. Translated: CASSLRPYTQYF.